This T cell receptor (beta chain) was captured in a study of cytomegalovirus exposure and HLA in healthy donors. Notes on the study in general: Cytomegalovirus-associated status was assigned to about 180 TCR beta chains.

The PCR ran on 60 Vbeta and 13 Jbeta primers. Sequencing used immunoSEQ multiplex PCR; TCRdb keeps in-frame clones, though not all of them. The table has about 130,000 clones, more than 70% seen once; the top ten hold over 1%. A note on this clone: No antigen is known for it.

Trimming took off 2 bases at V and 6 bases at J, with 14 bases between the two ends. The length of the CDR3 is 14 residues. Germline CDR1 is SNHLY and CDR2 is FYNNEI. The source material was PBMCs. The sequence was collected from a human donor in good health. The chain carries TRBV2 and TRBJ2-7; tentatively, D is TRBD2 (7 bases). The CDR3: CASSEREGVSEQYF. CDR3 coding DNA: TGTGCCAGCAGTGAAAGGGAGGGGGTGAGCGAGCAGTACTTC.